The 27 T cell receptor beta chains listed next were all sequenced from one sample in a study of blood T cell repertoires in COVID-19. Generated by immunoSEQ multiplex PCR, the TCRdb table keeps only in-frame clones and is missing some. Here the sample spans some 260,000 clones, about 85% being singletons. The sequencing sample was made of PBMCs or T cells enriched from blood (not recorded which). These receptors all stem from a woman aged 30 to 39 with acute COVID-19.

The chain joins TRBV27 to TRBJ1-4, with D perhaps matching TRBD1 (5 bases). CDR3 length equals 17 residues. Germline V lookup: CDR1 MNHEY, CDR2 SMNVEV (reference sequence). Trimming pared 8 bases from V and 0 bases from J, leaving 19 bases between. The CDR3 sequence is CASALRGGGATNEKLFF. The CDR3 DNA sequence: TGTGCCAGCGCCTTGCGGGGCGGGGGAGCAACTAATGAAAAACTGTTTTTT. Combining the CDR3 with reference TRBV27 and TRBJ1-4 gives the whole variable domain EAQVTQNPRYLITVTGKKLTVTCSQNMNHEYMSWYRQDPGLGLRQIYYSMNVEVTDKGDVPEGYKVSRKEKRNFPLILESPSPNQTSLYFCASALRGGGATNEKLFFGSGTQLSVL.

The chain is built from TRBV25-1 and TRBJ2-1; D gene unclear. Trimming took off 3 bases at V and 4 bases at J, with 10 bases between the two ends. The CDR3 totals 14 residues. Germline CDR1 is MGHDK and CDR2 is SYGVNS. The DNA of the CDR3 is TGTGCCAGCAGTGAGGCAAACCCTTACAATGAGCAGTTCTTC. It specifies CASSEANPYNEQFF.

This chain joins TRBV18 and TRBJ2-6; 7 nucleotides agree with TRBD1. V lost 6 bases to trimming and J lost 1 base; unmatched junction nucleotides: 3. The length of the CDR3 is 15 residues. Germline V gives CDR1 KGHSH, CDR2 LQKENI. CDR3 coding DNA: TGTGCCAGCTCGCCGACAGGGTCTGGGGCCAACGTCCTGACTTTC. This gives the protein CASSPTGSGANVLTF.

The chain joins TRBV6-4 to TRBJ2-3; TRBD2 aligns across 11 bases. The CDR3 runs to 16 residues. The germline gives CDR1 MRHNA, CDR2 SNTAGT. V shed 4 bases, J shed 4 bases, and the junction held 7 bases outside the gene matches. The CDR3 sequence is CASSVASGGRADTQYF. Written as DNA, the CDR3 is TGTGCCAGCAGTGTGGCTAGCGGGGGGAGGGCAGATACGCAGTATTTT.

This clone appeared once. The CDR3 is CASSLEGAVTEAFF. The CDR3 coding sequence is TGTGCCAGCAGCTTGGAGGGGGCGGTCACTGAAGCTTTCTTT. The chain uses TRBV11-1 and TRBJ1-1; 7 bases line up with TRBD1. From germline, CDR1 is SGHAT and CDR2 FQDESV (reference sequence). Trimming removed 3 bases from V and 4 bases from J; junction bases left unmatched: 5. CDR3 length: 14 amino acids.

This rearrangement joins TRBV18 to TRBJ1-5; possibly TRBD1 for D (5 bases). The V gene's germline CDR1 is KGHSH and CDR2 LQKENI. Trimming removed 2 bases at V and 6 bases at J, with 11 bases between. The CDR3 is 14 residues long. CDR3 bases: TGTGCCAGCTCACCAATCAGGGATGGTCAGCCCCAGCATTTT. Translation: CASSPIRDGQPQHF.

This sequence joins TRBV5-6 and TRBJ1-4, with D unresolved. Trimming shortened V by 0 bases and J by 4 bases, and 10 bases separated the two germline ends. Germline V gene lookup returns CDR1 SGHDT and CDR2 YYEEEE. This CDR3 is built from 15 residues. The CDR3 bases are TGTGCCAGCAGCTTGGGAGGAGTTGGTAATGAAAAACTGTTTTTT. Encoded protein: CASSLGGVGNEKLFF.

This sequence joins TRBV4-1 and TRBJ2-4; no definite D call. This CDR3 region has 12 residues. CDR1 and CDR2 from the germline V gene are MGHRA and YSYEKL. V gave up 7 bases and J gave up 0 bases, with 4 bases separating them. CDR3 loop: CASTGAKNIQYF. Written as DNA, the CDR3 is TGCGCCAGCACAGGAGCCAAAAACATTCAGTACTTC.

The table lists this clone with a few counts. V gene TRBV19 combines with J gene TRBJ2-3; 10 positions agree with TRBD2. The germline V gene encodes CDR1 LNHDA and CDR2 SQIVND (reference sequence). The CDR3 has 14 residues. Trimming at V came to 7 bases and at J to 7 bases, leaving 8 bases not matched to a gene. CDR3: CASKQAGGPYTQYF. The CDR3 DNA is TGTGCCAGTAAACAAGCGGGGGGGCCGTATACGCAGTATTTT.

This rearrangement joins TRBV7-6 to TRBJ2-2, with 8 bases lining up with TRBD2. The CDR3 consists of 15 residues. J was trimmed by 4 bases and V by 2 bases; bases with no gene match: 3. CDR1 is SGHVS and CDR2 is FNYEAQ in the germline V gene. The CDR3 sequence is CASSLSAGGTGELFF. Written as DNA, the CDR3 is TGTGCCAGCAGCTTATCGGCGGGGGGCACCGGGGAGCTGTTTTTT. The variable domain in full, completed from reference TRBV7-6 and TRBJ2-2, reads GAGVSQSPRYKVTKRGQDVALRCDPISGHVSLYWYRQALGQGPEFLTYFNYEAQQDKSGLPNDRFSAERPEGSISTLTIQRTEQRDSAMYRCASSLSAGGTGELFFGEGSRLTVL.

The chain joins TRBV9 to TRBJ2-2, with TRBD1 matching 8 bases. The V gene end was trimmed by 3 bases and the J gene end by 0 bases; junction bases not matched to a gene: 1. This CDR3 has 15 amino acids. CDR1 is SGDLS, CDR2 YYNGEE, per germline. The CDR3 DNA reads as TGTGCCAGCAGCGACAGGGGGTCGAACACCGGGGAGCTGTTTTTT. Translated: CASSDRGSNTGELFF.

The V and J genes are TRBV19 and TRBJ1-3, with a tentative D call TRBD1 (6 bases). This CDR3 comprises 17 residues. V was clipped by 7 bases and J by 3 bases, with 22 bases between them. In germline, CDR1 is LNHDA, CDR2 SQIVND (reference sequence). CDR3 nucleotides: TGTGCCAGTACCCTACTCCCAACAGGGTTCGGTGGAAACACCATATATTTT. Residues: CASTLLPTGFGGNTIYF.

V gene TRBV5-1 combines with J gene TRBJ2-5, with 11 bases lining up with TRBD2. The V segment lost 6 bases and the J segment 2 bases; nucleotides outside the gene matches: 12. The CDR3 is 17 residues long. Per germline, CDR1 SGHRS and CDR2 YFSETQ. For the CDR3, the DNA is TGCGCCAGCAAATCCTTTCTCGGGACTAGCGGACAAGAGACCCAGTACTTC. It is translated as CASKSFLGTSGQETQYF.

J is TRBJ2-7 and V is TRBV3-1 (or the pseudogene TRBV3-2); 7 bases fit TRBD1. V lost 0 bases and J lost 0; bases outside the gene matches: 5. Germline V gives CDR1 LGHDT, CDR2 YNNKEL (reference sequence). The CDR3 covers 16 residues. CDR3: CASSQEGQRNSYEQYF. In nucleotides, the CDR3 is TGTGCCAGCAGCCAAGAGGGACAGAGAAACTCCTACGAGCAGTACTTC.

A single count supports this clone. The gene calls are TRBV7-9 and TRBJ2-1; 9 nucleotides align to TRBD2. The length of the CDR3 is 13 residues. V was pared by 8 bases and J by 2 bases, with 1 base of the junction left unmatched. Germline values: CDR1 SEHNR, CDR2 FQNEAQ (reference sequence). DNA for the CDR3: TGTGCCAGCGCTAGCGGGACCTACAATGAGCAGTTCTTC. Protein sequence: CASASGTYNEQFF.

The gene calls are TRBV7-9 and TRBJ2-2; 11 bases line up with TRBD2. The J segment lost 4 bases and the V segment lost 5 bases, leaving 6 bases of the junction unmatched. Looked up from germline, CDR1 is SEHNR and CDR2 is FQNEAQ (reference sequence). The CDR3 has 16 amino acids. CDR3 in amino acids: CASSISSGGPTGELFF. In DNA form, the CDR3 reads TGTGCCAGCAGCATCTCTAGCGGGGGGCCCACCGGGGAGCTGTTTTTT.

This sequence joins TRBV15 and TRBJ1-3; no clear D. In germline, CDR1 is LNHNV, CDR2 YYDKDF (reference sequence). This CDR3 is 14 amino acids long. With 5 bases removed from V and 0 bases from J, the gap between germline ends came to 8 bases. CDR3 sequence: CATSLPTSGNTIYF. The DNA of the CDR3 is TGTGCCACCAGCCTCCCTACCTCTGGAAACACCATATATTTT.

This chain connects TRBV9 to TRBJ2-7; weak D call: TRBD2 (6 bases). The CDR3 is made up of 17 amino acids. Germline V gene sequence: CDR1 SGDLS, CDR2 YYNGEE. Between the trimmed V and J ends, which lost 0 bases and 3 bases, there was a span of 19 bases. The CDR3 sequence: CASSVGASGSPLYEQYF. CDR3 DNA: TGTGCCAGCAGCGTAGGGGCCAGCGGGTCACCTCTCTACGAGCAGTACTTC. Filled out from reference TRBV9 and TRBJ2-7, the complete variable domain reads DSGVTQTPKHLITATGQRVTLRCSPRSGDLSVYWYQQSLDQGLQFLIQYYNGEERAKGNILERFSAQQFPDLHSELNLSSLELGDSALYFCASSVGASGSPLYEQYFGPGTRLTVT.

V gene TRBV6-6 combines with J gene TRBJ2-7, with 7 bases that match TRBD2. The CDR3 contains 15 residues. CDR1 is MNHNY and CDR2 is SVGAGI in the germline V gene (reference sequence). Trimming took 2 bases from V and 3 from J; bases not matched to a gene: 7. This chain's CDR3 is CASSYVSGTNYEQYF. CDR3 sequence (DNA): TGTGCCAGCAGTTACGTAAGCGGGACCAACTACGAGCAGTACTTC.

The V gene is TRBV18, the J gene TRBJ2-7; TRBD1 is a possible D gene (5 bases). V was trimmed by 6 bases and J by 0 bases, leaving 18 bases between them. The CDR3 runs 16 residues. Germline V gene data show CDR1 as KGHSH and CDR2 as LQKENI. CDR3 nucleotides: TGTGCCAGCTCCCAGGGTCACATCACAAACTCCTACGAGCAGTACTTC. Encoded protein: CASSQGHITNSYEQYF.

This rearrangement joins TRBV3-1 (or the pseudogene TRBV3-2) to TRBJ2-7; 8 bases agree with TRBD2. This CDR3 comprises 16 residues. Germline V gives CDR1 LGHDT, CDR2 YNNKEL (reference sequence). With 0 bases clipped from V and 0 bases from J, the junction kept 4 bases outside the gene matches. The CDR3, as DNA: TGTGCCAGCAGCCAAGATCACCTAGCGGGCTCCTACGAGCAGTACTTC. Its protein product is CASSQDHLAGSYEQYF.

The chain joins TRBV5-6 to TRBJ2-7; 9 bases are shared with TRBD1. This CDR3 contains 14 residues. V lost 4 bases to trimming and J lost 5 bases; unmatched junction nucleotides: 7. CDR1 and CDR2 from the germline V gene are SGHDT and YYEEEE. Here the CDR3 reads CASSRTGVGNEQYF. In nucleotides, the CDR3 is TGTGCCAGCAGCCGGACAGGGGTAGGTAACGAGCAGTACTTC.

This clone was recorded once. In the same sample, other DNA sequences code for this CDR3. As DNA, the CDR3 is TGTGCCAGCAGTTTGGGAGGGGGCAATCAGCCCCAGCATTTT. Translated: CASSLGGGNQPQHF. The chain has TRBV28 and TRBJ1-5, with TRBD1 as a possible D gene (5 bases). Germline V gives CDR1 MDHEN, CDR2 SYDVKM. With 3 bases removed from V and 2 bases from J, the gap between germline ends came to 8 bases. The CDR3 length is 14 residues.

The genes are TRBV5-8 and TRBJ1-5; D not certain. CDR1 is SGHTS and CDR2 is YDEGEE in the germline V gene. Trimming pared 4 bases from V and 4 bases from J, leaving 12 bases between. The CDR3 consists of 14 residues. In DNA form, the CDR3 reads TGTGCCAGCAGCCCGCTGACCGGGAATCAGCCCCAGCATTTT. This encodes CASSPLTGNQPQHF. Combining the CDR3 with reference TRBV5-8 and TRBJ1-5 gives the whole variable domain EAGVTQSPTHLIKTRGQQATLRCSPISGHTSVYWYQQALGLGLQFLLWYDEGEERNRGNFPPRFSGRQFPNYSSELNVNALELEDSALYLCASSPLTGNQPQHFGDGTRLSIL.

This chain uses TRBV28 with TRBJ2-2, with TRBD2 matching 8 bases. Germline V gene sequence: CDR1 MDHEN, CDR2 SYDVKM. The V gene end was trimmed by 5 bases and the J gene end by 3 bases; junction bases not matched to a gene: 5. This CDR3 has 15 amino acids. In DNA form, the CDR3 reads TGTGCCAGCAGTCTAAGCGGGGGCTACACCGGGGAGCTGTTTTTT. Translating gives CASSLSGGYTGELFF.

This clone was seen more than once but under ten times. The rearrangement uses TRBV14 and TRBJ2-2; 7 bases line up with TRBD1. J was trimmed by 7 bases and V by 7 bases; bases with no gene match: 9. Germline values: CDR1 SGHDN, CDR2 FVKESK. This CDR3 has 14 amino acids. CDR3 nucleotide sequence: TGTGCCAGCAAACCGACAGGGTTAAACGGGGAGCTGTTTTTT. Translation: CASKPTGLNGELFF.

The chain has TRBV7-9 and TRBJ2-1, with 13 nucleotides matching TRBD2. CDR1 and CDR2 (germline): SEHNR, FQNEAQ (reference sequence). The CDR3 totals 18 residues. V dropped 5 bases and J dropped 0; count of bases not matched to a gene: 7. The CDR3 nucleotides read TGTGCCAGCAGCCGGACTAGCGGGAGCCCGTTCTCCTACAATGAGCAGTTCTTC. Protein: CASSRTSGSPFSYNEQFF.